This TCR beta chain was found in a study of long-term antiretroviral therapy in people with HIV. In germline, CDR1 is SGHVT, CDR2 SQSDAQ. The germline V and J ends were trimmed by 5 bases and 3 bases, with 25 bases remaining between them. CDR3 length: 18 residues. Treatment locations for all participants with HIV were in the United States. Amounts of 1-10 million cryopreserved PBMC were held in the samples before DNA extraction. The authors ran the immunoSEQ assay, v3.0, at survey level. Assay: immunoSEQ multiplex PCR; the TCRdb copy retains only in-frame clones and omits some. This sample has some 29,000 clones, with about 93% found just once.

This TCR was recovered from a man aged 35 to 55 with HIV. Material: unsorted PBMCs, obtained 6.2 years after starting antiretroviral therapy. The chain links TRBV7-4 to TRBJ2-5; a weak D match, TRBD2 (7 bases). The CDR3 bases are TGTGCCAGCAGCCTAGGTTGGGCGGGGGCCGCACGAAAAGAGACCCAGTACTTC. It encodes CASSLGWAGAARKETQYF.